The text below deals with one TCR beta chain. The data derive from a study of T-cell reconstitution after alpha-beta-depleted transplantation in children. Unique molecular identifiers were incorporated when the TCRbeta library was constructed. Via MiXCR, TCRdb re-called the PCR reads, giving one row per CDR3 protein. The sample has 200,000 to 250,000 distinct CDR3 sequences, around 7% seen once; the top ten hold around 5%. CDR1 is DFQATT, CDR2 SNEGSKA, per germline (reference sequence). J was trimmed by 1 base and V by 3 bases; bases with no gene match: 3. CDR3 size: 14 residues. The TCR comes from a boy aged 2 to 10 with acute lymphoblastic leukemia, due to receive a stem cell transplant. The starting material was PBMCs, obtained before TCRalphabeta/CD19-depleted stem cell transplant. The chain recombines TRBV20-1 with TRBJ2-5; TRBD1 agrees at 9 bases. CDR3 sequence: CSASGTGLQETQYF. In DNA, the CDR3 is TGCAGTGCTAGCGGGACAGGGCTCCAAGAGACCCAGTACTTC.